This T cell receptor (beta chain) was observed in a study of control samples from healthy donors and cancer patients. Per germline, CDR1 MRHNA and CDR2 SNTAGT. The CDR3 covers 14 residues. V gave up 6 bases and J gave up 7 bases; unmatched junction bases: 2. Data came from immunoSEQ multiplex PCR; TCRdb stores just in-frame clones and leaves some out. The sample lists about 59,000 clones, 80% to 95% occurring once. The sample taken for sequencing was PBMCs. V usage is TRBV6-4 and J usage is TRBJ2-1, with 14 bases matching TRBD2. The receptor comes from a man aged 35 to 55 with colorectal cancer. CDR3 loop: CASRTSGGVNEQFF. The CDR3 coding sequence is TGTGCCAGCAGGACTAGCGGGGGGGTTAATGAGCAGTTCTTC.